The source of this T cell receptor beta chain is a study of response to subunit inactivated influenza vaccine. Study outcomes and limitations: Researchers suggested that each seasonal influenza vaccination recruits few new T cells.

TCRdb analysed the RT-PCR reads with MiXCR anew, one entry per CDR3 protein. The repertoire includes 630,000 or so distinct CDR3 sequences, around 14% of them detected once, and 9.5% to 13% sits in the top ten. The CDR3 is 14 amino acids. V was clipped by 6 bases and J by 9 bases; unmatched bases: 10. The table lists this clonotype with a few counts. The target antigen is unknown. The sequence was collected from a man aged 45 to 65 who received an inactivated influenza vaccine. Specimen: PBMCs from blood, collected 11 to 12 days after vaccination. The chain links TRBV12-3 or TRBV12-4 to TRBJ2-1, with 8 bases fitting TRBD1. CDR3 coding DNA: TGTGCCAGCAGCCAGACAGGGGCCAGCAGTGAGCAGTTCTTC. This codes for CASSQTGASSEQFF.